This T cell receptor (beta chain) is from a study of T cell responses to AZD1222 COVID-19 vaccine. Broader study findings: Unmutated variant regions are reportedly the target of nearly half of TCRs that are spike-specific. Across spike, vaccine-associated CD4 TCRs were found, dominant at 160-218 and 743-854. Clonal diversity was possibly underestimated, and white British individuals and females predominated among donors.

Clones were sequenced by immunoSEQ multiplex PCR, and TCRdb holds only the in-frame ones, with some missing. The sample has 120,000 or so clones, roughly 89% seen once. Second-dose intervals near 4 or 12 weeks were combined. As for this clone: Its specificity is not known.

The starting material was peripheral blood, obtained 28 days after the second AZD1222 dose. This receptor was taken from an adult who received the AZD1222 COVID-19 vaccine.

CDR3 loop: CASSLVQGVATEAFF. DNA of the CDR3: TGCGCCAGCAGCTTGGTCCAGGGGGTTGCAACTGAAGCTTTCTTT. This sequence joins TRBV5-1 and TRBJ1-1; 7 bases line up with TRBD1. Germline values: CDR1 SGHRS, CDR2 YFSETQ. V trimming: 0 bases; J trimming: 5 bases; junction bases outside the gene matches: 7. This CDR3 has 15 amino acids.